A single sample is the source of the 29 T cell receptor beta chains below, sequenced in a study of shared clonotypes between healthy human individuals. The repertoire was sequenced with immunoSEQ multiplex PCR; TCRdb's copy has only in-frame clones and lacks some. The sample has 650,000 to 750,000 clones; less than 80% are singletons. Sequenced sample: memory CD4+ T cells sorted from blood. The subset here: CD45RA-negative fraction. These receptors all stem from a woman aged 25 to 45 in good health.

This sequence joins TRBV11-3 and TRBJ2-7, with 7 bases lining up with TRBD1. The trim removed 5 bases at V and 3 bases at J, leaving 13 bases unmatched. This CDR3 spans 16 amino acids. Germline lookup yields CDR1 SGHNT and CDR2 YENEEA. The CDR3 region is CASSPQTGQGVYEQYF. The CDR3 nucleotides are TGTGCCAGCAGCCCCCAGACGGGGCAGGGGGTCTACGAGCAGTACTTC.

This chain uses TRBV6-1 with TRBJ2-7, with 7 bases fitting TRBD2. The CDR3 covers 15 residues. The germline CDR1 and CDR2 sequences are MNHNS and SASEGT. V shed 2 bases, J shed 0 bases, and the junction held 4 bases outside the gene matches. The DNA of the CDR3 is TGTGCCAGCAGTGAAAGGGCTAGCGGCTCCTACGAGCAGTACTTC. Translating it yields CASSERASGSYEQYF.

The chain links TRBV5-1 to TRBJ2-7; D is possibly TRBD1 (5 bases). Looked up from germline, CDR1 is SGHRS and CDR2 is YFSETQ. This CDR3 region has 12 residues. V was clipped by 2 bases and J by 6 bases, with 9 bases between them. CDR3 DNA: TGCGCCAGCAGCTTAGGACATTTCGAGCAGTACTTC. It codes for CASSLGHFEQYF. Full variable domain (outside the CDR3, taken from reference TRBV5-1 and TRBJ2-7): KAGVTQTPRYLIKTRGQQVTLSCSPISGHRSVSWYQQTPGQGLQFLFEYFSETQRNKGNFPGRFSGRQFSNSRSEMNVSTLELGDSALYLCASSLGHFEQYFGPGTRLTVT.

This clone occurred many times. J is TRBJ1-1 and V is TRBV7-2; tentatively, D is TRBD1 (6 bases). Germline V gene sequence: CDR1 SGHTA, CDR2 FQGNSA. The CDR3 runs to 15 residues. Trimming shortened V by 3 bases and J by 3 bases, and 14 bases separated the two germline ends. CDR3 sequence reads: CASSFPTGAYTEAFF. CDR3 nucleotide sequence: TGTGCCAGCAGCTTTCCGACAGGAGCTTACACTGAAGCTTTCTTT.

The chain has TRBV28 and TRBJ1-5; TRBD1 is a possible D gene (6 bases). The CDR3 covers 13 residues. CDR1 is MDHEN and CDR2 is SYDVKM in the germline V gene. V lost 6 bases, J lost 10 bases, and 16 bases lay in between. The CDR3 coding sequence is TGTGCCAGCAGACAATACAGGGTCCAACCCCAGCATTTT. It specifies CASRQYRVQPQHF.

The chain combines TRBV5-6 with TRBJ1-5; possible D gene TRBD1, 6 bases. CDR1 is SGHDT and CDR2 is YYEEEE in the germline V gene. The CDR3 is 13 amino acids. V lost 2 bases, J lost 7 bases, and 10 bases lay in between. The CDR3 coding sequence is TGTGCCAGCAGCTTCTCAAGGGGGCAGCCCCAGCATTTT. This encodes CASSFSRGQPQHF. Combining the CDR3 with reference TRBV5-6 and TRBJ1-5 gives the whole variable domain DAGVTQSPTHLIKTRGQQVTLRCSPKSGHDTVSWYQQALGQGPQFIFQYYEEEERQRGNFPDRFSGHQFPNYSSELNVNALLLGDSALYLCASSFSRGQPQHFGDGTRLSIL.

The rearrangement uses TRBV29-1 and TRBJ2-5; D may correspond to TRBD1 or TRBD2 (6 bases each). The J call may not be correct, given that the DNA end is closer to TRBJ2-7. The CDR3 sequence is 13 residues long. From germline, CDR1 is SQVTM and CDR2 ANQGSEA. The CDR3 DNA is TGCAGCGTTGATTCCGGGGGCGGGTACGAGCAGTACTTC. It specifies CSVDSGGGYEQYF.

The chain recombines TRBV15 with TRBJ1-3; TRBD1 aligns across 7 bases. The CDR3 has 16 amino acids. V gave up 3 bases and J gave up 4 bases; unmatched junction bases: 9. CDR1 is LNHNV and CDR2 is YYDKDF in the germline V gene (reference sequence). The CDR3: CATSSVRQGSGNTIYF. In DNA form, the CDR3 reads TGTGCCACCAGCAGCGTTAGACAGGGCTCCGGAAACACCATATATTTT.

The table lists this clone with a few counts. The same CDR3 is also encoded by other DNA sequences in this sample. The chain couples TRBV7-9 to TRBJ1-1; maybe TRBD1 (5 bases). Germline V CDR1 and CDR2: SEHNR, FQNEAQ (reference sequence). V lost 3 bases and J lost 1, with 6 bases in between. The CDR3 extends over 13 amino acids. CDR3 residues: CASSFGGNTEAFF. DNA for the CDR3: TGTGCCAGCAGCTTCGGGGGGAACACTGAAGCTTTCTTT.

The CDR3 loop is CASGLVGSGRVTSYTF. The DNA of the CDR3 is TGTGCTAGTGGTTTGGTAGGCTCGGGCAGGGTGACGAGCTACACCTTC. The chain has TRBV12-5 and TRBJ1-2; possibly TRBD1 for D (5 bases). This CDR3 is 16 amino acids long. CDR1 is LGHNT and CDR2 is FRNRAP in the germline V gene. The V and J ends lost 0 bases and 9 bases respectively, with 20 bases between them.

The chain has TRBV19 and TRBJ1-1, with D hard to call. The V end was cut by 1 base, the J end by 1 base, with 10 bases between. The CDR3 has 15 residues. Germline V gives CDR1 LNHDA, CDR2 SQIVND (reference sequence). The CDR3 reads CASSIAVRKNTEAFF. CDR3 bases: TGTGCCAGTAGTATAGCGGTGAGAAAGAACACTGAAGCTTTCTTT.

The chain carries TRBV7-8 and TRBJ1-1; TRBD1 matches at 8 bases. CDR3 length: 14 amino acids. The V and J ends lost 5 bases and 6 bases, in that order; junction bases with no gene match: 8. Germline lookup yields CDR1 SGHVS and CDR2 FQNEAQ. In DNA form, the CDR3 reads TGTGCCAGCAGCCCGTCAGGACAGGGTCCTGAAGCTTTCTTT. Amino acids: CASSPSGQGPEAFF.

This chain uses TRBV19 with TRBJ2-7; D remains unclear. Germline CDR1 reads LNHDA; CDR2 reads SQIVND (reference sequence). V lost 5 bases and J 1 base, leaving 9 bases between the germline ends. The CDR3 covers 13 residues. The CDR3: CASSATRSYEQYF. In DNA, the CDR3 is TGTGCCAGTAGTGCGACAAGGTCCTACGAGCAGTACTTC.

In this sample, this clone turned up a few times. The genes are TRBV27 and TRBJ1-1; 7 bases are shared with TRBD1. The junction had 10 bases not matched to a gene; V was cut back by 8 bases and J by 1 base. Germline assignment: CDR1 MNHEY and CDR2 SMNVEV (reference sequence). The CDR3 loop spans 15 amino acids. CDR3 sequence (DNA): TGTGCCAGCTCGAAGGGGACAGCGACGAACACTGAAGCTTTCTTT. Translating gives CASSKGTATNTEAFF.

V usage is TRBV30 and J usage is TRBJ2-7; the D is unclear. V lost 1 base and J lost 3, with 7 bases in between. Germline assignment: CDR1 GTSNPN and CDR2 SVGIG (reference sequence). The CDR3 is 12 amino acids. The CDR3 region is CAWSAPFYEQYF. CDR3 DNA: TGTGCCTGGAGTGCACCATTCTACGAGCAGTACTTC. Together with reference TRBV30 and TRBJ2-7, the CDR3 gives the full variable domain: SQTIHQWPATLVQPVGSPLSLECTVEGTSNPNLYWYRQAAGRGLQLLFYSVGIGQISSEVPQNLSASRPQDRQFILSSKKLLLSDSGFYLCAWSAPFYEQYFGPGTRLTVT.

The chain links TRBV19 to TRBJ1-5; D remains unclear. V lost 6 bases and J 0 bases, leaving 12 bases between the germline ends. CDR3 length: 15 amino acids. Per the germline V gene, CDR1 is LNHDA and CDR2 is SQIVND (reference sequence). The CDR3: CASRAAQYSNQPQHF. The CDR3 DNA reads as TGTGCCAGTAGGGCAGCTCAATATAGCAATCAGCCCCAGCATTTT.

The rearrangement links TRBV5-4 to TRBJ2-5; D perhaps matches TRBD2 (6 bases). Germline lookup yields CDR1 SGHNT and CDR2 YYREEE (reference sequence). The ends were cut back, 1 base at V and 5 bases at J, with 9 bases in the middle. The CDR3 is 13 amino acids. CDR3 DNA: TGTGCCAGCAGCTTGACGCTAGCGGAGACCCAGTACTTC. Protein product: CASSLTLAETQYF.

The chain links TRBV30 to TRBJ2-5; 7 positions match TRBD2. This CDR3 has 18 residues. V lost 0 bases and J lost 3; bases outside the gene matches: 16. Germline V gene lookup returns CDR1 GTSNPN and CDR2 SVGIG (reference sequence). CDR3 coding DNA: TGTGCCTGGAGTGTGCCGTTGGTTAGGGCGGGAGTGAAAGAGACCCAGTACTTC. The encoded protein is CAWSVPLVRAGVKETQYF.

This clone has at least ten counts. This chain joins TRBV5-1 and TRBJ1-1; D is unresolved. Germline V lookup: CDR1 SGHRS, CDR2 YFSETQ. The V end was cut by 0 bases, the J end by 3 bases, with 12 bases between. The CDR3 length is 15 residues. In nucleotides, the CDR3 is TGCGCCAGCAGCTTGGTTGTGGGGAGGGACACTGAAGCTTTCTTT. Amino acids: CASSLVVGRDTEAFF.

The chain combines TRBV7-3 with TRBJ2-1, with 13 bases that match TRBD2. The germline gives CDR1 SGHTA, CDR2 FQGTGA. The CDR3 runs to 17 residues. The V gene end was trimmed by 3 bases and the J gene end by 2 bases; junction bases not matched to a gene: 4. For the CDR3, the DNA is TGTGCCAGCAGCTTGATGGGACTAGCGGGAACCTACAATGAGCAGTTCTTC. Translation gives CASSLMGLAGTYNEQFF. The full variable domain, rest sourced from reference TRBV7-3 and TRBJ2-1, is GAGVSQTPSNKVTEKGKYVELRCDPISGHTALYWYRQSLGQGPEFLIYFQGTGAADDSGLPNDRFFAVRPEGSVSTLKIQRTERGDSAVYLCASSLMGLAGTYNEQFFGPGTRLTVL.

The chain couples TRBV5-4 to TRBJ2-1, with D perhaps TRBD2 (6 bases). Germline V CDR1 and CDR2: SGHNT, YYREEE (reference sequence). Deletions cut 0 bases from V and 4 bases from J, with 11 bases between. The CDR3 loop spans 15 amino acids. CDR3 in amino acids: CASSLGREQYNEQFF. The DNA for the CDR3 is TGTGCCAGCAGCTTGGGCCGGGAGCAATACAATGAGCAGTTCTTC.

V is TRBV7-9 and J is TRBJ2-1; D is possibly TRBD2 (5 bases). CDR3 length equals 14 residues. V lost 0 bases and J lost 7, with 10 bases in between. Germline-derived CDR1 and CDR2 are SEHNR and FQNEAQ (reference sequence). Here the CDR3 DNA reads TGTGCCAGCAGCTTAGCGGTTTCGGGAAATGAGCAGTTCTTC. Protein sequence: CASSLAVSGNEQFF.

The chain is built from TRBV29-1 and TRBJ2-7, with 12 bases fitting TRBD2. Germline V gene sequence: CDR1 SQVTM, CDR2 ANQGSEA. V lost 6 bases and J lost 3; bases outside the gene matches: 6. This CDR3 has 14 amino acids. For the CDR3, the DNA is TGCAGCGTAGCTAGCGGGAGGGCCAACTACGAGCAGTACTTC. This translates into CSVASGRANYEQYF.

The rearrangement joins TRBV29-1 to TRBJ2-1; no clear D gene. This CDR3 comprises 15 residues. Germline-derived CDR1 and CDR2 are SQVTM and ANQGSEA. V lost 4 bases, J lost 1 base, and 14 bases lay in between. The CDR3: CSVGRTFGSYNEQFF. The CDR3 DNA sequence: TGCAGCGTTGGACGGACGTTCGGGTCCTACAATGAGCAGTTCTTC.

The chain combines TRBV4-2 with TRBJ2-5, with 13 positions matching TRBD2. Looked up from germline, CDR1 is LGHNA and CDR2 is YNFKEQ. The V gene end was trimmed by 5 bases and the J gene end by 5 bases; junction bases not matched to a gene: 8. The CDR3 has 16 residues. CDR3: CASSLDATSGRETQYF. CDR3 bases: TGTGCCAGCAGCTTGGATGCGACTAGCGGGAGGGAGACCCAGTACTTC.

V is TRBV2 and J is TRBJ2-1, with 10 bases identical to TRBD1. The CDR3 has 12 amino acids. From germline, CDR1 is SNHLY and CDR2 FYNNEI. V lost 11 bases, J lost 6 bases, and 4 bases stayed unmatched. CDR3 region: CAGGDRGNEQFF. CDR3 nucleotide sequence: TGTGCCGGGGGGGACAGGGGCAATGAGCAGTTCTTC.

The genes are TRBV7-9 and TRBJ1-4, with TRBD1 matching over 8 bases. Germline loops: CDR1 SEHNR, CDR2 FQNEAQ (reference sequence). The trim removed 3 bases at V and 4 bases at J, leaving 4 bases unmatched. The CDR3 is 15 amino acids. The CDR3 nucleotides read TGTGCCAGCAGCTTCCTGGACAGGGTTAATGAAAAACTGTTTTTT. Translation gives CASSFLDRVNEKLFF.

The rearrangement links TRBV18 to TRBJ2-3; D ambiguous. Trimming cost V 3 bases and J 5 bases, with 6 bases left between them. CDR1 and CDR2 from the germline V gene are KGHSH and LQKENI. This CDR3 spans 12 amino acids. CDR3 coding DNA: TGTGCCAGCTCACCCCTAGAAGATACGCAGTATTTT. Protein product: CASSPLEDTQYF. Using reference TRBV18 and TRBJ2-3 for the parts outside the CDR3, the full variable domain is NAGVMQNPRHLVRRRGQEARLRCSPMKGHSHVYWYRQLPEEGLKFMVYLQKENIIDESGMPKERFSAEFPKEGPSILRIQQVVRGDSAAYFCASSPLEDTQYFGPGTRLTVL.

V gene TRBV30 combines with J gene TRBJ2-6, with D tentatively TRBD1 (5 bases). The germline CDR1 and CDR2 sequences are GTSNPN and SVGIG (reference sequence). The CDR3 has 13 amino acids. V lost 7 bases and J lost 1, with 8 bases in between. CDR3 loop: CAYRLSGANVLTF. CDR3 DNA: TGTGCCTACAGGCTATCTGGGGCCAACGTCCTGACTTTC.